The subject of this entry is one T cell receptor (beta chain). Its matching antigen is unknown. The data were taken from a study of CD8 T cells in Susac syndrome. Study-wide results and limits: Acknowledgment was made by the study that its TCR sequencing and HLA analysis involved a relatively small number of individuals.

Reverse transcription used roughly 0.45 to 1 ug RNA and random hexamers. The amplification used immunoSEQ multiplex PCR on TCR beta CDR3; it spanned 54 Vbeta and 13 Jbeta. TCRdb analysed the immunoSEQ multiplex PCR reads with MiXCR anew, one entry per CDR3 protein. The sample lists some 170,000 distinct CDR3 sequences, just under 95% occurring once. V was shortened by 5 bases and J by 6 bases, with 16 bases between the two germline ends. The CDR3 contains 15 residues. Germline-derived CDR1 and CDR2 are LNHNV and YYDKDF (reference sequence). This sequence joins TRBV15 and TRBJ2-2, with a weak D call TRBD1 (6 bases). The sample was CD4+ T cells from PBMCs. This receptor was identified in a human donor with Susac syndrome. This CDR3 is CATSDPRGIAGELFF. CDR3 coding DNA: TGTGCCACCAGCGACCCCAGGGGTATTGCCGGGGAGCTGTTTTTT. Drawing the rest from reference TRBV15 and TRBJ2-2, the complete variable domain is DAMVIQNPRYQVTQFGKPVTLSCSQTLNHNVMYWYQQKSSQAPKLLFHYYDKDFNNEADTPDNFQSRRPNTSFCFLDIRSPGLGDTAMYLCATSDPRGIAGELFFGEGSRLTVL.